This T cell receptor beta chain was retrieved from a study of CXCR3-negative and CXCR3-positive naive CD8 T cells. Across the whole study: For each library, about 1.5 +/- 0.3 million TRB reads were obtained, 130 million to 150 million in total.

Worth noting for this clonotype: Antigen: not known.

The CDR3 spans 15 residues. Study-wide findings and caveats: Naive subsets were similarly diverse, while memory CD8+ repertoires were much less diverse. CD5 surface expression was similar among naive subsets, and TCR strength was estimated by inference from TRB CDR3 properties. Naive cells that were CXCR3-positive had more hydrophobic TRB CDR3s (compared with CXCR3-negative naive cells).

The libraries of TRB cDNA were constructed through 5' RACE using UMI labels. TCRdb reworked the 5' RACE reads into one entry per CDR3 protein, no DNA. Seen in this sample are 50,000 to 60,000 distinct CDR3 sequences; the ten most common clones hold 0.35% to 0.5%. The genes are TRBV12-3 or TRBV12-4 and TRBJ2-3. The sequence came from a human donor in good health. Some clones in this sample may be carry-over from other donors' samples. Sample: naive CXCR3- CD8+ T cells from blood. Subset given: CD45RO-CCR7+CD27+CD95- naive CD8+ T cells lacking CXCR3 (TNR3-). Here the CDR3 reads CASLTGKMVTDTQYF.